This T cell receptor (beta chain) was retrieved from a study of blood T cell repertoires in COVID-19. The overall study: The United States, Italy and Spain supplied acute and convalescent COVID-19 samples. T cells, B-cell-depleted T cells, or PBMCs provided the cDNA or gDNA that served as material.

This clone was recorded a few times. As originally analysed: From reference gene primer amplification, estimates of nucleated cell counts were derived. TCRdb keeps only in-frame clones here, not all; method: immunoSEQ multiplex PCR. The DNA gave D and trimming, while V, J and clone size come from that table. There are about 82,000 clones in the sample; 80% occur only once, and more than 10% lies in the top ten. Deletions cut 5 bases from V and 5 bases from J, with 13 bases between. From germline, CDR1 is MNHEY and CDR2 SVGAGI. CDR3 size: 14 residues. The chain joins TRBV6-5 to TRBJ1-5; the D is unclear. The clonotype was recovered from a woman aged 40 to 55 with active or convalescent COVID-19. Sample: peripheral blood. CDR3 in amino acids: CASSQFGGHQPQHF. CDR3 DNA: TGTGCCAGCAGTCAATTTGGAGGGCATCAGCCCCAGCATTTT.